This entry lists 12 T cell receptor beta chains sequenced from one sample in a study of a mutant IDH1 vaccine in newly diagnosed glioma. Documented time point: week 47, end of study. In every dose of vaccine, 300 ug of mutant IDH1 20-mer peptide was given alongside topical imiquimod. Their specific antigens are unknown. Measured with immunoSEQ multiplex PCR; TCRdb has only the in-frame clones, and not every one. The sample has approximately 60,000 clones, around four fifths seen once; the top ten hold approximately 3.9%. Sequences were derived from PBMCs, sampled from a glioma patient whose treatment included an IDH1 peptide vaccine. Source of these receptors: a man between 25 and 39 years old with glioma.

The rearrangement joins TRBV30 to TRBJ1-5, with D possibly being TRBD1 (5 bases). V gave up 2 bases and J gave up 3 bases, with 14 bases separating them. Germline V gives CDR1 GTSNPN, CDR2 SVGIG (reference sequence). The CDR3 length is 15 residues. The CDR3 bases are TGTGCCTGGAGTAGAAAAGACAGAGACAATCAGCCCCAGCATTTT. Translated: CAWSRKDRDNQPQHF.

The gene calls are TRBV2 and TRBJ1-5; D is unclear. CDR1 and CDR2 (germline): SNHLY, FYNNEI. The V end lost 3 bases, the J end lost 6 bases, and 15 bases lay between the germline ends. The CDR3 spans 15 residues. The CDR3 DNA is TGTGCCAGCAGTGAGCCCCTAAAAGGGAGTCAGCCCCAGCATTTT. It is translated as CASSEPLKGSQPQHF. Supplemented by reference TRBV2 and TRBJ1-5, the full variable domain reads EPEVTQTPSHQVTQMGQEVILRCVPISNHLYFYWYRQILGQKVEFLVSFYNNEISEKSEIFDDQFSVERPDGSNFTLKIRSTKLEDSAMYFCASSEPLKGSQPQHFGDGTRLSIL.

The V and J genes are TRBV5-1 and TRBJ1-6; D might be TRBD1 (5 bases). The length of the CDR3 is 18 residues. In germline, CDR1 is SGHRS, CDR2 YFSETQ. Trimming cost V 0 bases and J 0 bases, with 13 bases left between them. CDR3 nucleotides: TGCGCCAGCAGCTTGGTGCCGGTCGGGGGCTCCTATAATTCACCCCTCCACTTT. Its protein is CASSLVPVGGSYNSPLHF. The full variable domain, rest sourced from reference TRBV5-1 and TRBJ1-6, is KAGVTQTPRYLIKTRGQQVTLSCSPISGHRSVSWYQQTPGQGLQFLFEYFSETQRNKGNFPGRFSGRQFSNSRSEMNVSTLELGDSALYLCASSLVPVGGSYNSPLHFGNGTRLTVT.

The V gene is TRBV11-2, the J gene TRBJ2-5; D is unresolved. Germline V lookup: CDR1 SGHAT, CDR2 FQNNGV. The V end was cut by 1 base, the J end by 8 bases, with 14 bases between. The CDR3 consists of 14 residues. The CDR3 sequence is CASSLVSFSETQYF. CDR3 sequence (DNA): TGTGCCAGCAGCTTAGTTAGCTTTTCGGAAACCCAGTACTTC.

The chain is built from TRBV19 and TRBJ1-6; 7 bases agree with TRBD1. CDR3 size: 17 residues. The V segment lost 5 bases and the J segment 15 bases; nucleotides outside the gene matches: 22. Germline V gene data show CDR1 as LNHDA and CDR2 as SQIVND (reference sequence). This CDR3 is CASSLKSRDSAFQGLHF. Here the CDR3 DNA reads TGTGCCAGTAGTCTCAAATCTCGGGACAGTGCGTTTCAAGGCCTCCACTTT.

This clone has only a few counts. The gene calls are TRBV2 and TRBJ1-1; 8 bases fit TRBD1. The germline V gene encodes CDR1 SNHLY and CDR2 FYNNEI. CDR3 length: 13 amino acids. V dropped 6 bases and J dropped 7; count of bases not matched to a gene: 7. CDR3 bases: TGTGCCAGCAGCCGGGACAGGAACTATGAAGCTTTCTTT. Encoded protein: CASSRDRNYEAFF.

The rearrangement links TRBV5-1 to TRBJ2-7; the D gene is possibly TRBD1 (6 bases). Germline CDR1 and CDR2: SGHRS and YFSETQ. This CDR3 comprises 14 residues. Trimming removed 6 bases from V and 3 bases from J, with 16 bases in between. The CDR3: CASTRDNANYEQYF. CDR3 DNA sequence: TGCGCCAGCACCCGGGACAACGCGAACTACGAGCAGTACTTC.

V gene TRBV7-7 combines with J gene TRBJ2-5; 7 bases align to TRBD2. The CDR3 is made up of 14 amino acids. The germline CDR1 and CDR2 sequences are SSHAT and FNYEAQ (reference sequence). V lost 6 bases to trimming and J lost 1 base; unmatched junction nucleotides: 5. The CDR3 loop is CASRAGTIQETQYF. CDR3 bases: TGTGCCAGCAGGGCCGGGACTATCCAAGAGACCCAGTACTTC.

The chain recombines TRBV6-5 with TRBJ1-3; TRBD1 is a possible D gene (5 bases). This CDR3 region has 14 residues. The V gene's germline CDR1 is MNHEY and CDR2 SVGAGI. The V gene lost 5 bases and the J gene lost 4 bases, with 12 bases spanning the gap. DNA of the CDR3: TGTGCCAGCAGTCGGGGCGGGGAAGGAAACACCATATATTTT. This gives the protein CASSRGGEGNTIYF.

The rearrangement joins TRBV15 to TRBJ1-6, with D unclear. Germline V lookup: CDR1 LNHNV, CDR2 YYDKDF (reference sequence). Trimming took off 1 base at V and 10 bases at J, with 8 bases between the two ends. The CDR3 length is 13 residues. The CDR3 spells CATSRVGNSPLHF. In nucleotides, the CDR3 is TGTGCCACCAGCAGAGTTGGGAACTCACCCCTCCACTTT.

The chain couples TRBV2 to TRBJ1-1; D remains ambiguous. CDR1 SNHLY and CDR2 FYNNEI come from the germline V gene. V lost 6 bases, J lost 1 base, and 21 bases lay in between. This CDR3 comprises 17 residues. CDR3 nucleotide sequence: TGTGCCAGCAGCTTAGGCCCCTTAGGCGGCGCGAACACTGAAGCTTTCTTT. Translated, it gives CASSLGPLGGANTEAFF. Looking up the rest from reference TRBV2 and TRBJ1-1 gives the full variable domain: EPEVTQTPSHQVTQMGQEVILRCVPISNHLYFYWYRQILGQKVEFLVSFYNNEISEKSEIFDDQFSVERPDGSNFTLKIRSTKLEDSAMYFCASSLGPLGGANTEAFFGQGTRLTVV.

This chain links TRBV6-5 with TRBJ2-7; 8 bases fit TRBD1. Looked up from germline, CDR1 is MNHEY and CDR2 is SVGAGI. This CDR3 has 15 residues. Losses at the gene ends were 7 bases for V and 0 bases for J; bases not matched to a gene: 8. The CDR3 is CASTPRQGSSYEQYF. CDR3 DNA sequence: TGTGCCAGCACCCCTCGACAGGGGAGCTCCTACGAGCAGTACTTC.